A selection of T cell receptor beta chains follows, all from one sample in a study of blood T cell repertoires in COVID-19. The protocol was immunoSEQ multiplex PCR, while the TCRdb copy is restricted to in-frame clones and leaves out a portion. The sample yields 150,000 or so clones, 88% seen once. Sequencing was carried out using peripheral blood. Receptors were obtained from a human donor in a cohort sampled during active COVID-19. The CDR3 runs from the conserved cysteine through the conserved F or W. A D gene is named only where the DNA matches it firmly. Not every row has a clone size; where given, it reads once, few, many or a size class.

J: TRBJ2-3; size: .; V: TRBV6-2/TRBV6-3; D: .; CDR3: CASSYEGGTDTQYF; DNA: TGTGCCAGCAGTTACGAAGGGGGCACAGATACGCAGTATTTT
J: TRBJ2-7; size: .; V: TRBV4-1; D: TRBD2; CDR3: CASSQYGTSGYEQYF; DNA: TGCGCCAGCAGCCAGTACGGGACTAGCGGATACGAGCAGTACTTC
J: TRBJ2-5; size: once; V: TRBV11-2; D: TRBD2; CDR3: CASSLAGEPGKTQYF; DNA: TGTGCCAGCAGCTTGGCGGGAGAGCCGGGCAAGACCCAGTACTTC
J: TRBJ1-4; size: once; V: TRBV28; D: TRBD1; CDR3: CASSRTGVREKLFF; DNA: TGTGCCAGCAGTCGTACAGGGGTACGTGAAAAACTGTTTTTT
J: TRBJ2-2; size: .; V: TRBV27; D: .; CDR3: CASSLSQGRSGELFF; DNA: TGTGCCAGCAGTTTATCACAGGGTCGTTCCGGGGAGCTGTTTTTT
J: TRBJ1-6; size: .; V: TRBV5-6; D: .; CDR3: CASSSRGSRDSPLHF; DNA: TGTGCCAGCAGCTCACGGGGGTCGCGAGATTCACCCCTCCACTTT
J: TRBJ2-3; size: .; V: TRBV19; D: TRBD2; CDR3: CASSTSGLAGGRGTDTQYF; DNA: TGTGCCAGTAGTACCTCCGGACTAGCGGGAGGGCGGGGTACAGATACGCAGTATTTT
J: TRBJ1-5; size: .; V: TRBV11-3; D: .; CDR3: CASSGRRSDRPWGSNQPQHF; DNA: TGTGCCAGCAGCGGGCGTAGGAGTGACAGGCCTTGGGGTAGCAATCAGCCCCAGCATTTT
J: TRBJ2-5; size: .; V: TRBV9; D: TRBD2; CDR3: CASSEASGQETQYF; DNA: TGTGCCAGCAGCGAAGCTAGCGGCCAAGAGACCCAGTACTTC
J: TRBJ2-3; size: .; V: TRBV11-2; D: .; CDR3: CASSLTVTSTQYF; DNA: TGTGCCAGCAGCTTAACCGTCACGAGCACGCAGTATTTT
J: TRBJ2-7; size: .; V: TRBV19; D: .; CDR3: CASSIAGGPSYEQYF; DNA: TGTGCCAGTAGTATAGCGGGGGGCCCATCCTACGAGCAGTACTTC
J: TRBJ1-2; size: .; V: TRBV15; D: .; CDR3: CATSRVEGADYGYTF; DNA: TGTGCCACCAGCAGAGTTGAGGGCGCGGACTATGGCTACACCTTC
J: TRBJ2-5; size: .; V: TRBV30; D: TRBD1; CDR3: CAWVRDRGRKTQYF; DNA: TGTGCCTGGGTGCGGGACAGGGGGCGAAAGACCCAGTACTTC
J: TRBJ2-7; size: .; V: TRBV6-5; D: .; CDR3: CASRGGLSYEQYF; DNA: TGTGCCAGCAGAGGTGGACTCTCCTACGAGCAGTACTTC
J: TRBJ1-2; size: .; V: TRBV7-8; D: .; CDR3: CASSLAQGPNYGYTF; DNA: TGTGCCAGCAGCTTAGCACAGGGCCCAAACTATGGCTACACCTTC
J: TRBJ2-3; size: .; V: TRBV28; D: TRBD2; CDR3: CASSPGLAWGDTQYF; DNA: TGTGCCAGCAGCCCGGGACTAGCTTGGGGAGATACGCAGTATTTT
J: TRBJ2-7; size: .; V: TRBV15; D: .; CDR3: CATSRAFGTYEQYF; DNA: TGTGCCACCAGCAGAGCCTTCGGTACCTACGAGCAGTACTTC
J: TRBJ2-5; size: once; V: TRBV2; D: .; CDR3: CASSEALITGTQYF; DNA: TGTGCCAGCAGTGAAGCCCTTATTACGGGGACCCAGTACTTC
J: TRBJ1-1; size: .; V: TRBV27; D: TRBD1; CDR3: CASSYYGFGQGATEAFF; DNA: TGTGCCAGCAGTTATTATGGATTCGGACAGGGGGCCACTGAAGCTTTCTTT
J: TRBJ2-3; size: .; V: TRBV3-1/TRBV3-2; D: TRBD2; CDR3: CASSQDRVAGVSGRDTQYF; DNA: TGTGCCAGCAGCCAAGATAGGGTAGCGGGGGTGAGCGGGCGGGATACGCAGTATTTT
J: TRBJ2-7; size: .; V: TRBV18; D: TRBD1; CDR3: CASSPVARQGASYEQYF; DNA: TGTGCCAGCTCCCCCGTTGCGCGGCAGGGGGCATCCTACGAGCAGTACTTC
J: TRBJ1-1; size: .; V: TRBV5-8; D: .; CDR3: CASSLDRLNTEAFF; DNA: TGTGCCAGCAGCCTTGACAGACTGAACACTGAAGCTTTCTTT
J: TRBJ1-2; size: .; V: TRBV28; D: .; CDR3: CASSFLSFPRGMTTGYTF; DNA: TGTGCCAGCAGTTTCCTCTCTTTTCCCCGGGGGATGACAACCGGCTACACCTTC
J: TRBJ1-4; size: .; V: TRBV28; D: .; CDR3: CASRNSRVNEKLFF; DNA: TGTGCCAGCAGGAATTCCAGGGTTAATGAAAAACTGTTTTTT
J: TRBJ2-5; size: once; V: TRBV27; D: .; CDR3: CATVITGKGRETQYF; DNA: TGTGCCACCGTCATAACAGGGAAGGGTAGAGAGACCCAGTACTTC
J: TRBJ1-1; size: .; V: TRBV5-1; D: .; CDR3: CASSLRGLGTEAFF; DNA: TGCGCCAGCAGCTTGCGAGGGTTGGGTACTGAAGCTTTCTTT
J: TRBJ2-7; size: once; V: TRBV10-1; D: TRBD1; CDR3: CANPTGGYEQYF; DNA: TGCGCCAACCCGACAGGGGGGTACGAGCAGTACTTC
J: TRBJ2-7; size: few; V: TRBV28; D: .; CDR3: CASSLGGSAYEQYF; DNA: TGTGCCAGCAGTTTAGGGGGGTCTGCCTACGAGCAGTACTTC
J: TRBJ1-1; size: .; V: TRBV18; D: TRBD1; CDR3: CASSLQGGGPTEAFF; DNA: TGTGCCAGCTCACTACAGGGGGGGGGCCCCACTGAAGCTTTCTTT
J: TRBJ1-6; size: .; V: TRBV25-1; D: TRBD1; CDR3: CASSTGTGSYVHF; DNA: TGTGCCAGCAGTACCGGGACAGGGTCTTACGTTCACTTT
J: TRBJ1-5; size: few; V: TRBV7-8; D: .; CDR3: CASSLVAGHQPQHF; DNA: TGTGCCAGCAGCTTAGTGGCGGGGCATCAGCCCCAGCATTTT
J: TRBJ1-4; size: .; V: TRBV7-8; D: TRBD1; CDR3: CASSLATGGAFEKLFF; DNA: TGTGCCAGCAGCTTAGCCACAGGGGGCGCTTTTGAAAAACTGTTTTTT